The clone carrying this T cell receptor (beta chain) was observed a single time. Germline V gives CDR1 SGDLS, CDR2 YYNGEE. This CDR3 region has 16 residues. V lost 3 bases and J 5 bases, leaving 17 bases between the germline ends. The sample comes from a study of blood T cell repertoires in COVID-19. Measured with immunoSEQ multiplex PCR; TCRdb has only the in-frame clones, and not every one. This table holds over 70,000 clones, over 60% found once. This sequence joins TRBV9 and TRBJ1-4; D gene ambiguous. Source material: peripheral blood. The TCR originated in a woman aged 80 or older with active or convalescent COVID-19. Here the CDR3 DNA reads TGTGCCAGCAGCGCCGGGCTCCGGGGTTTCAATGAAAAACTGTTTTTT. It codes for CASSAGLRGFNEKLFF.